The clone carrying this T cell receptor beta chain has just one count. The antigen remains unidentified. The sample is drawn from a study of T cell responses to AZD1222 COVID-19 vaccine. Germline-derived CDR1 and CDR2 are MDHEN and SYDVKM. The CDR3 runs 21 residues. The V segment lost 3 bases and the J segment 0 bases; nucleotides outside the gene matches: 23. Profiled with immunoSEQ multiplex PCR; TCRdb holds only in-frame clones, not every one. The repertoire holds roughly 150,000 clones, with approximately 90% as singletons. Broader study findings: When two AZD1222 doses had been given, Spike-specific TCR breadth and depth rose. Of the AZD1222 recipients, only 5 to 7 were seropositive at baseline. Sampling that yielded the repertoires occurred only after the peak T cell response.

This sequence was found in an adult who received the AZD1222 COVID-19 vaccine. The rearrangement joins TRBV28 to TRBJ2-7; TRBD1 aligns across 7 bases. Sequenced material: peripheral blood, taken 28 days after the second AZD1222 dose. The CDR3 bases are TGTGCCAGCAGTTTTAACAGGGGAACGCAACCCTCCACATCCTTCTCCTACGAGCAGTACTTC. It is translated as CASSFNRGTQPSTSFSYEQYF.